The 8 T cell receptor beta chains listed next were all sequenced from one sample in a study of blood T cell repertoires in COVID-19 (dated by TCRdb to the early 2020s). Libraries were prepared through the immunoSEQ multiplex PCR assay. The clones in this table, taken by TCRdb from immuneACCESS, are in-frame only. Not every clone is retained; where verified, under half of the shortfall comes from an unresolved V gene, and the cause of the rest is unknown. Within this sample are 200,000 to 250,000 clones, with about 80% of them counted one time only. Approximately 1.3% of the sample is in the top ten clones. Sequenced sample: PBMCs or T cells enriched from blood (not recorded which). All receptors derive from a woman aged 40-49 years with acute COVID-19.

The chain combines TRBV30 with TRBJ2-5; perhaps TRBD2 as D (5 bases). Trimming shortened V by 2 bases and J by 5 bases, and 15 bases separated the two germline ends. In germline, CDR1 is GTSNPN, CDR2 SVGIG (reference sequence). This CDR3 is built from 14 residues. CDR3 DNA: TGTGCCTGGAGTCCGGTCGCGGGTTCTGAGACCCAGTACTTC. Its protein is CAWSPVAGSETQYF.

This chain connects TRBV4-3 to TRBJ1-1; D call uncertain. The germline V gene has CDR1 LGHNA and CDR2 YSLEER. The CDR3 length is 14 residues. V was shortened by 0 bases and J by 4 bases, with 9 bases between the two germline ends. The DNA of the CDR3 is TGCGCCAGCAGCCAAGATTGGGCCGGCACTGAAGCTTTCTTT. Translation: CASSQDWAGTEAFF.

The J gene is TRBJ1-6, the V gene TRBV30; tentatively, D is TRBD1 (6 bases). The CDR3 loop spans 13 amino acids. The V gene's germline CDR1 is GTSNPN and CDR2 SVGIG (reference sequence). V lost 0 bases and J 16 bases, leaving 16 bases between the germline ends. The CDR3 spells CAWSVQGRQGLHF. The CDR3 DNA reads TGTGCCTGGAGTGTACAGGGCCGGCAGGGTCTCCACTTT.

This chain connects TRBV5-5 to TRBJ2-3; 14 positions match TRBD2. This CDR3 region has 17 residues. CDR1 is SGHKS, CDR2 YYEKEE, per germline (reference sequence). J was trimmed by 3 bases and V by 4 bases; bases with no gene match: 7. The CDR3 region is CASSPTTSGRVTDTQYF. CDR3 sequence (DNA): TGTGCCAGCAGCCCGACGACTAGCGGGAGGGTTACAGATACGCAGTATTTT.

The chain links TRBV14 to TRBJ2-1, with 7 bases aligning to TRBD1. V lost 0 bases and J lost 12; bases outside the gene matches: 8. The CDR3 consists of 14 residues. CDR1 SGHDN and CDR2 FVKESK come from the germline V gene. The CDR3 nucleotides read TGTGCCAGCAGCCAAGATCGGCGGACAGGAAGGCAGTTCTTC. It specifies CASSQDRRTGRQFF.

J is TRBJ2-5 and V is TRBV9, with 8 bases that match TRBD2. The CDR3 totals 13 residues. Per the germline V gene, CDR1 is SGDLS and CDR2 is YYNGEE. Unmatched junction bases numbered 0, after V lost 0 bases and J lost 5 bases. The CDR3 protein is CASSVGLAETQYF. The CDR3 DNA sequence: TGTGCCAGCAGCGTAGGACTAGCGGAGACCCAGTACTTC.

V usage is TRBV5-8 and J usage is TRBJ1-5, with D possibly TRBD1 on 5 matching bases. Trimming took 4 bases from V and 7 from J, leaving 12 bases between them. The germline V gene has CDR1 SGHTS and CDR2 YDEGEE. The CDR3 runs to 13 residues. The chain's CDR3 is CASSVWGGQPQHF. Here the CDR3 DNA reads TGTGCCAGCAGCGTTTGGGGGGGGCAGCCCCAGCATTTT.

J is TRBJ2-3 and V is TRBV7-9; 7 nucleotides agree with TRBD2. The CDR3 runs to 17 residues. Germline V lookup: CDR1 SEHNR, CDR2 FQNEAQ (reference sequence). J lost 6 bases, V lost 1 base, and 13 bases had no gene match. This CDR3 is CASSLGRTGGGSDTQYF. CDR3 in DNA: TGTGCCAGCAGCTTAGGGCGAACGGGAGGAGGTTCGGATACGCAGTATTTT.